This is a list of T cell receptor beta chains from one sample in a study of blood T cells in healthy people across ages. MiXCR was run by TCRdb on the 5' RACE reads, yielding one entry per CDR3 protein. In the table there are fewer than 1,000,000 distinct CDR3 sequences, around 45% of which are singletons. The sample consisted of blood. All receptors come from a man at least 80 years old in good health. Each CDR3 is given with its conserved first and last residue. The order of the fields is J gene, D gene, clone size, V gene, CDR3 protein, CDR3 DNA. D genes are given only for firm matches. Size is omitted from some rows. Given values are once, few, many or a class for expanded clones.

TRBJ2-1	TRBD2	.	TRBV12-3/TRBV12-4	CASSFERGLTNEQFF	TGTGCCAGCAGTTTCGAGAGGGGACTAACCAATGAGCAGTTCTTC
TRBJ2-5	.	once	TRBV20-1	CSAPRGETQYF	TGCAGTGCTCCCCGCGGAGAGACCCAGTACTTC
TRBJ2-7	.	.	TRBV10-2	CASSVGLFSYEQYF	TGCGCCAGCAGTGTGGGTCTTTTCTCCTACGAGCAGTACTTC
TRBJ1-2	TRBD1	.	TRBV6-6	CASSYGQEDYGYTF	TGTGCCAGCAGTTATGGACAGGAGGACTATGGCTACACCTTC
TRBJ2-3	.	many	TRBV5-1	CASSPLGSAGGDTQYF	TGCGCCAGCAGCCCGCTTGGTAGCGCCGGAGGAGATACGCAGTATTTT
TRBJ2-3	.	.	TRBV4-2	CASSQFIGTANTDTQYF	TGTGCCAGCAGCCAGTTTATCGGGACCGCCAACACAGATACGCAGTATTTT
TRBJ2-3	.	.	TRBV20-1	CSARMGTDTQYF	TGCAGTGCTAGGATGGGCACAGATACGCAGTATTTT
TRBJ2-7	TRBD1	few	TRBV7-2	CASSFEGQVIYEQYF	TGTGCCAGCAGCTTCGAGGGACAGGTCATTTACGAGCAGTACTTC
TRBJ2-7	.	.	TRBV14	CASSREGTGPYEQYF	TGTGCCAGCAGCCGGGAGGGGACAGGTCCCTACGAGCAGTACTTC
TRBJ2-5	.	.	TRBV7-2	CASSLQYRVEETQYF	TGTGCCAGCAGCTTACAATATAGGGTTGAAGAGACCCAGTACTTC
TRBJ2-7	TRBD1	.	TRBV19	CASSRQGLSYEQYF	TGTGCCAGTAGTCGACAGGGGCTCTCCTACGAGCAGTACTTC
TRBJ2-1	.	.	TRBV6-2/TRBV6-3	CASRKGLLSSYNEQFF	TGTGCCAGCCGAAAGGGGCTGCTTTCCTCCTACAATGAGCAGTTCTTC
TRBJ2-1	.	.	TRBV5-1	CASSLESRRALRISYNEQFF	TGCGCCAGCAGCTTGGAGAGTCGGAGGGCCCTCCGAATCTCCTACAATGAGCAGTTCTTC
TRBJ2-3	TRBD2	.	TRBV15	CTTSLTSGTDTQYF	TGTACCACCAGTTTGACTAGCGGGACAGATACGCAGTATTTT
TRBJ1-5	.	.	TRBV3-1	CASSQDLQGLPNQPQHF	TGTGCCAGCAGCCAAGATCTCCAGGGACTGCCAAATCAGCCCCAGCATTTT
TRBJ2-4	TRBD1	few	TRBV7-9	CASSLEWGQGAREQYF	TGTGCCAGCAGCTTAGAATGGGGACAGGGGGCTCGTGAGCAGTACTTC
TRBJ2-1	TRBD2	many	TRBV7-3	CASSLRLAGHNEQFF	TGTGCCAGCAGCCTTCGACTAGCGGGACACAATGAGCAGTTCTTC
TRBJ2-2	.	few	TRBV6-6	CASTSHRADNTGELFF	TGTGCCAGCACTTCTCACCGGGCGGATAACACCGGGGAGCTGTTTTTT
TRBJ2-7	.	.	TRBV20-1	CSAGDAGPLEQYF	TGCAGTGCTGGAGACGCAGGACCGCTCGAGCAGTACTTC
TRBJ1-4	.	.	TRBV5-1	CASSRTSSDEKLFF	TGCGCCAGCAGCCGGACAAGCTCGGATGAAAAACTGTTTTTT
TRBJ2-5	.	few	TRBV3-1	CASSQGVSGQETQYF	TGTGCCAGCAGCCAAGGAGTTAGCGGCCAAGAGACCCAGTACTTC
TRBJ1-2	.	.	TRBV3-1	CASSQDTIRGYTF	TGTGCCAGCAGCCAAGATACGATAAGGGGCTACACCTTC
TRBJ2-7	TRBD2	.	TRBV5-1	CASSLSGTSGDEQYF	TGCGCCAGCAGCTTGAGTGGGACTAGCGGGGACGAGCAGTACTTC
TRBJ2-1	.	.	TRBV27	CASSLHGNEQFF	TGTGCCAGCAGTTTACATGGGAATGAGCAGTTCTTC
TRBJ2-5	TRBD1	.	TRBV7-2	CASSTDRVSETQYF	TGTGCCAGCAGTACCGACAGGGTGAGCGAGACCCAGTACTTC
TRBJ2-1	.	.	TRBV6-2/TRBV6-3	CASGVRVRGYNEQFF	TGTGCCAGCGGCGTCAGGGTAAGGGGGTACAATGAGCAGTTCTTC
TRBJ2-5	TRBD1	many	TRBV5-1	CASSFGDRGGETQYF	TGCGCCAGCAGCTTTGGGGACAGGGGCGGAGAGACCCAGTACTTC
TRBJ1-4	TRBD1	.	TRBV9	CASSVETGGTEKLFF	TGTGCCAGCAGCGTAGAAACAGGGGGAACGGAAAAACTGTTTTTT
TRBJ2-1	.	.	TRBV2	CASSDKAGTNNEQFF	TGTGCCAGCAGTGATAAGGCGGGTACTAACAATGAGCAGTTCTTC
TRBJ1-2	TRBD1	.	TRBV4-1	CASSQEQGTGGLLDYGYTF	TGCGCCAGCAGCCAAGAGCAAGGGACAGGGGGCCTTCTTGACTATGGCTACACCTTC
TRBJ2-7	.	.	TRBV5-1	CASSTDSSYNEQYF	TGCGCCAGCAGCACGGACTCCTCCTACAATGAGCAGTACTTC
TRBJ2-5	TRBD2	.	TRBV20-1	CSARTSGGTQYF	TGCAGTGCCAGGACTAGCGGTGGGACCCAGTACTTC
TRBJ2-5	.	few	TRBV7-2	CASSFRWGETQYF	TGTGCCAGCAGCTTTCGGTGGGGGGAGACCCAGTACTTC
TRBJ2-1	.	many	TRBV5-1	CASSSHVDDEQFF	TGCGCCAGCAGCTCCCACGTGGACGATGAGCAGTTCTTC
TRBJ2-2	.	.	TRBV5-6	CASSSGRDTGELFF	TGTGCCAGCAGCTCCGGCAGGGACACCGGGGAGCTGTTTTTT
TRBJ1-2	.	.	TRBV7-9	CASSSSRGLGEYYGYTF	TGTGCCAGCAGCTCCTCACGGGGCTTAGGAGAGTACTATGGCTACACCTTC
TRBJ2-7	.	few	TRBV10-3	CAISESGNEQYF	TGTGCCATCAGTGAGTCTGGGAACGAGCAGTACTTC
TRBJ2-1	TRBD1	many	TRBV11-2	CASSLDLWDRGDNEQFF	TGTGCCAGCAGCTTAGATCTATGGGACAGGGGGGACAATGAGCAGTTCTTC
TRBJ2-6	.	.	TRBV7-2	CASSLEGFSGANVLTF	TGTGCCAGCAGCTTAGAGGGGTTCTCTGGGGCCAACGTCCTGACTTTC
TRBJ2-1	.	once	TRBV20-1	CSAELTARRNEQFF	TGCAGTGCTGAGCTGACAGCCAGGCGGAATGAGCAGTTCTTC
TRBJ2-7	.	.	TRBV10-3	CAISELAADRGEQYF	TGTGCCATCAGTGAGTTAGCGGCGGATAGGGGGGAGCAGTACTTC
TRBJ1-1	.	.	TRBV20-1	CSARVWTRNTEAFF	TGCAGTGCTAGAGTATGGACGAGGAACACTGAAGCTTTCTTT
TRBJ2-7	.	.	TRBV12-3/TRBV12-4	CASSYRRDYEQYF	TGTGCCAGCAGTTACAGACGCGACTACGAGCAGTACTTC
TRBJ2-7	TRBD2	once	TRBV7-2	CASSLIPPPGLAGEQYF	TGTGCCAGCAGCTTAATCCCCCCCCCGGGACTAGCGGGAGAGCAGTACTTC
TRBJ2-7	TRBD1	.	TRBV27	CASSTGGRYEQYF	TGTGCCAGCAGCACAGGGGGCCGGTACGAGCAGTACTTC
TRBJ1-2	.	many	TRBV6-6	CASSPGTSYGYTF	TGTGCCAGCAGTCCCGGGACATCCTATGGCTACACCTTC
TRBJ2-5	TRBD2	.	TRBV4-2	CASSQGGRAAETQYF	TGTGCCAGCAGCCAAGGCGGGAGGGCCGCCGAGACCCAGTACTTC
TRBJ2-3	TRBD1	.	TRBV20-1	CSAGSGQGRDTQYF	TGCAGTGCGGGAAGTGGACAGGGACGGGATACGCAGTATTTT
TRBJ2-5	.	once	TRBV7-2	CASSLFQALSRETQYF	TGTGCCAGCAGCTTATTTCAGGCCCTCTCTCGGGAGACCCAGTACTTC
TRBJ2-1	.	.	TRBV6-2/TRBV6-3	CASSPPGGPYNEQFF	TGTGCCAGCAGTCCCCCAGGGGGGCCATACAATGAGCAGTTCTTC
TRBJ2-1	.	many	TRBV6-6	CASSPPGREQFF	TGTGCCAGCAGTCCGCCAGGGCGTGAGCAGTTCTTC